This T cell receptor beta chain originates from a study of T cell responses to AZD1222 COVID-19 vaccine. Here immunoSEQ multiplex PCR was the method, and the copy in TCRdb shows in-frame clones only, minus some. The sample includes 50,000 to 75,000 clones, approximately 92% of them seen just once. Germline V gene lookup returns CDR1 SGDLS and CDR2 YYNGEE. V shed 1 base and J shed 2 bases, with 6 bases lying between them. The CDR3 spans 14 residues. Remarks on this clone: Its antigen is undetermined.

Study-level findings and limits: Spike was spanned by vaccine-associated CD4 TCRs, which were dominant at 160-218 and 743-854.

Here the sequenced sample was peripheral blood, taken 28 days after the second AZD1222 dose. The TCR comes from an adult who received the AZD1222 COVID-19 vaccine. The V call is TRBV9, the J call TRBJ2-2; D gene ambiguous. CDR3 bases: TGTGCCAGCAGCGTAATCACAAACACCGGGGAGCTGTTTTTT. Residues: CASSVITNTGELFF.